These 18 T cell receptor beta chains were all obtained from the same sample, sequenced in a study of CD8+ T cells in alopecia areata listed by TCRdb under 2018. This sample's time point label indicates: less than five weeks on oral tofacitinib. Read against the paper, the sample's treatment or condition label means: oral pan-JAK inhibitor, 5-10 mg twice daily. The library was made by the immunoSEQ multiplex PCR assay. RNA was extracted from all samples and reverse transcribed into cDNA, which served as template for TCR sequencing. TCRdb holds this immuneACCESS table with in-frame rearrangements only. Some clones are missing; in checked studies, unresolved V genes explain under half, and the rest has no known cause. This sample gives around 150,000 clones in total; roughly 65% of them show up just once. The ten largest clones add up to 0.91% of the sample. The source material was CD4+ T cells sorted from blood, sampled at week 4, from a patient treated with tofacitinib. These receptors were obtained from a human donor with alopecia areata.

This clone occurred a few times. The genes are TRBV6-1 and TRBJ1-1; 8 bases are a match to TRBD1. The CDR3 extends over 13 amino acids. Germline values: CDR1 MNHNS, CDR2 SASEGT. Unmatched junction bases numbered 5, after V lost 3 bases and J lost 8 bases. CDR3 nucleotides: TGTGCCAGCAGTGACAGGGGGCTAAAAGAAGCTTTCTTT. Encoded protein: CASSDRGLKEAFF.

The V gene is TRBV7-2, the J gene TRBJ2-3; 7 nucleotides align to TRBD2. This CDR3 is 14 amino acids long. V was pared by 6 bases and J by 1 base, with 4 bases of the junction left unmatched. The germline gives CDR1 SGHTA, CDR2 FQGNSA. The CDR3 here is CASRTGGRTDTQYF. The CDR3 DNA reads as TGTGCCAGCAGAACGGGGGGACGCACAGATACGCAGTATTTT. The full variable domain, with the rest looked up from reference TRBV7-2 and TRBJ2-3, is GAGVSQSPSNKVTEKGKDVELRCDPISGHTALYWYRQSLGQGLEFLIYFQGNSAPDKSGLPSDRFSAERTGGSVSTLTIQRTQQEDSAVYLCASRTGGRTDTQYFGPGTRLTVL.

The chain couples TRBV30 to TRBJ2-3; the D gene is possibly TRBD1 (6 bases). Germline V lookup: CDR1 GTSNPN, CDR2 SVGIG (reference sequence). Trimming removed 4 bases at V and 4 bases at J, with 15 bases between. The CDR3 has 14 residues. The CDR3 DNA sequence: TGTGCCTGGAACAGGGATAGGGGCCCAGATACGCAGTATTTT. It specifies CAWNRDRGPDTQYF.

The chain couples TRBV30 to TRBJ1-1, with D perhaps matching TRBD1 (5 bases). Germline lookup yields CDR1 GTSNPN and CDR2 SVGIG (reference sequence). Trimming pared 1 base from V and 9 bases from J, leaving 15 bases between. The CDR3 is made up of 13 amino acids. DNA of the CDR3: TGTGCCTGGAGTGCCTTGAATCGGGGCCAAGCTTTCTTT. Its protein product is CAWSALNRGQAFF.

The J gene is TRBJ1-4, the V gene TRBV11-2; tentatively, D is TRBD1 (5 bases). Germline V lookup: CDR1 SGHAT, CDR2 FQNNGV. V was clipped by 0 bases and J by 6 bases, with 14 bases between them. The CDR3 runs 16 residues. The CDR3 DNA sequence: TGTGCCAGCAGCTTAGACGTGTTCCAGGGAGATGAAAAACTGTTTTTT. Amino acid sequence: CASSLDVFQGDEKLFF.

This clone was seen a few times. This chain uses TRBV4-1 with TRBJ2-1; D uncertain. Germline V CDR1 and CDR2: MGHRA, YSYEKL. There are 13 residues in the CDR3. The V and J ends lost 1 base and 9 bases respectively, with 10 bases between them. CDR3 sequence (DNA): TGCGCCAGCAGCCAAGCGGTTAGCAGTGAGCAGTTCTTC. Its protein product is CASSQAVSSEQFF.

The gene calls are TRBV4-1 and TRBJ1-1; no definite D call. Deletions cut 4 bases from V and 0 bases from J, with 18 bases between. In germline, CDR1 is MGHRA, CDR2 YSYEKL. CDR3 size: 17 residues. Here the CDR3 reads CASSRPAKLNLNTEAFF. The CDR3 DNA sequence: TGCGCCAGCAGCCGCCCGGCCAAACTCAACCTGAACACTGAAGCTTTCTTT.

The chain joins TRBV18 to TRBJ1-6; a weak D match, TRBD1 (5 bases). Germline V gene sequence: CDR1 KGHSH, CDR2 LQKENI. V was shortened by 6 bases and J by 4 bases, with 10 bases between the two germline ends. The CDR3 length is 14 residues. The CDR3 DNA reads TGTGCCAGCTCCTCCGGGACGTATAATTCACCCCTCCACTTT. Residues: CASSSGTYNSPLHF.

Only a few counts were recorded for this clone. J is TRBJ2-1 and V is TRBV10-3; 11 nucleotides match TRBD1. The CDR3 has 15 amino acids. In germline, CDR1 is ENHRY, CDR2 SYGVKD. The V segment lost 6 bases and the J segment 4 bases; nucleotides outside the gene matches: 5. The DNA of the CDR3 is TGTGCCATCAGAGACCGGGACAGGGGGTACAATGAGCAGTTCTTC. This gives the protein CAIRDRDRGYNEQFF.

The rearrangement uses TRBV29-1 and TRBJ2-7; the D gene could be TRBD1 or TRBD2 (5 bases each). The CDR3 length is 12 residues. Germline values: CDR1 SQVTM, CDR2 ANQGSEA. With 7 bases removed from V and 2 bases from J, the gap between germline ends came to 12 bases. CDR3 in amino acids: CSASGSAYEQYF. The CDR3, as DNA: TGCAGCGCGTCAGGGAGCGCCTACGAGCAGTACTTC.

The sample holds many counts of this clone. V usage is TRBV7-2 and J usage is TRBJ2-1, with 12 bases matching TRBD2. Germline V gene data show CDR1 as SGHTA and CDR2 as FQGNSA. The length of the CDR3 is 17 residues. V shed 5 bases, J shed 5 bases, and the junction held 10 bases outside the gene matches. In DNA form, the CDR3 reads TGTGCCAGCAGCCCTTTTCTAGCGGGGGGGCCGGACAATGAGCAGTTCTTC. Its translation: CASSPFLAGGPDNEQFF. The full variable domain, completed using reference TRBV7-2 and TRBJ2-1, is GAGVSQSPSNKVTEKGKDVELRCDPISGHTALYWYRQSLGQGLEFLIYFQGNSAPDKSGLPSDRFSAERTGGSVSTLTIQRTQQEDSAVYLCASSPFLAGGPDNEQFFGPGTRLTVL.

The chain uses TRBV4-1 and TRBJ1-4; 10 positions match TRBD1. The CDR3 sequence is 15 residues long. Germline V gene data show CDR1 as MGHRA and CDR2 as YSYEKL. V lost 5 bases, J lost 7 bases, and 7 bases stayed unmatched. This chain's CDR3 is CASSSRQGAREKLFF. Here the CDR3 DNA reads TGCGCCAGCAGCAGCCGACAGGGGGCGCGTGAAAAACTGTTTTTT.

The V gene is TRBV5-1, the J gene TRBJ2-1, with 7 bases fitting TRBD1. Losses at the gene ends were 3 bases for V and 4 bases for J; bases not matched to a gene: 4. The CDR3 totals 14 residues. Germline V gene lookup returns CDR1 SGHRS and CDR2 YFSETQ. The CDR3 sequence: CASSSGGTYNEQFF. Here the CDR3 DNA reads TGCGCCAGCAGCTCAGGGGGTACTTACAATGAGCAGTTCTTC. Full variable domain (rest looked up from reference TRBV5-1 and TRBJ2-1): KAGVTQTPRYLIKTRGQQVTLSCSPISGHRSVSWYQQTPGQGLQFLFEYFSETQRNKGNFPGRFSGRQFSNSRSEMNVSTLELGDSALYLCASSSGGTYNEQFFGPGTRLTVL.

The chain joins TRBV30 to TRBJ2-6; D possibly corresponds to TRBD1 (6 bases). CDR3 length: 15 residues. Germline V gives CDR1 GTSNPN, CDR2 SVGIG (reference sequence). V lost 6 bases to trimming and J lost 2 bases, with 14 bases between them. The DNA for the CDR3 is TGTGCCTGTGCCCTAAAGGGGGCTGGGGCCAACGTCCTGACTTTC. It is translated as CACALKGAGANVLTF. The full variable domain, in which reference TRBV30 and TRBJ2-6 provide the parts outside the CDR3, is SQTIHQWPATLVQPVGSPLSLECTVEGTSNPNLYWYRQAAGRGLQLLFYSVGIGQISSEVPQNLSASRPQDRQFILSSKKLLLSDSGFYLCACALKGAGANVLTFGAGSRLTVL.

The chain uses TRBV6-5 and TRBJ2-5, with D hard to call. CDR3 length equals 11 residues. V lost 2 bases, J lost 5 bases, and 3 bases lay in between. Per germline, CDR1 MNHEY and CDR2 SVGAGI. CDR3 coding DNA: TGTGCCAGCAGTTACATGGAGACCCAGTACTTC. Its protein is CASSYMETQYF.

The chain recombines TRBV30 with TRBJ2-1; D is unresolved. V was trimmed by 0 bases and J by 4 bases, leaving 1 base between them. Looked up from germline, CDR1 is GTSNPN and CDR2 is SVGIG (reference sequence). The CDR3 has 11 amino acids. The CDR3 here is CAWSVYNEQFF. For the CDR3, the DNA is TGTGCCTGGAGTGTGTACAATGAGCAGTTCTTC.

This rearrangement joins TRBV29-1 to TRBJ2-3; 11 bases line up with TRBD2. The length of the CDR3 is 14 residues. The trim removed 4 bases at V and 6 bases at J, leaving 6 bases unmatched. The V gene's germline CDR1 is SQVTM and CDR2 ANQGSEA. This CDR3 is CSVARLAGLDTQYF. The DNA of the CDR3 is TGCAGCGTTGCGAGACTAGCGGGGTTGGATACGCAGTATTTT.

The rearrangement uses TRBV6-6 and TRBJ1-4; weak D call: TRBD1 (5 bases). V shed 5 bases and J shed 6 bases, with 13 bases lying between them. The germline CDR1 and CDR2 sequences are MNHNY and SVGAGI (reference sequence). The CDR3 consists of 14 residues. Here the CDR3 DNA reads TGTGCCAGCAGTAATCAGGGCGGGGATGAAAAACTGTTTTTT. Protein: CASSNQGGDEKLFF.